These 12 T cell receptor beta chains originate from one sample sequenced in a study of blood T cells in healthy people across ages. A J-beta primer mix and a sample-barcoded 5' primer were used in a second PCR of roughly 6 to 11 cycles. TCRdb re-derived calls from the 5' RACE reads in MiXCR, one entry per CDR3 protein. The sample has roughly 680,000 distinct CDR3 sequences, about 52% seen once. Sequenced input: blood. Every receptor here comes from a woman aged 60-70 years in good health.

This chain's CDR3 is CSVEKQGGETQYF. DNA of the CDR3: TGCAGCGTTGAAAAGCAGGGCGGAGAGACCCAGTACTTC. The chain has TRBV29-1 and TRBJ2-5; tentative D call: TRBD1 (5 bases). The germline gives CDR1 SQVTM, CDR2 ANQGSEA. Trimming left V 2 bases short and J 4 bases short, with 11 bases between. There are 13 residues in the CDR3.

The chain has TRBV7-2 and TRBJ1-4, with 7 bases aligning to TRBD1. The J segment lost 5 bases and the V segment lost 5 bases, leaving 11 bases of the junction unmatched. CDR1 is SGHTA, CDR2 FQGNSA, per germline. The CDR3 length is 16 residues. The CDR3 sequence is CASSPQGGQKNEKLFF. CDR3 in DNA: TGTGCCAGCAGCCCCCAGGGGGGACAGAAGAATGAAAAACTGTTTTTT.

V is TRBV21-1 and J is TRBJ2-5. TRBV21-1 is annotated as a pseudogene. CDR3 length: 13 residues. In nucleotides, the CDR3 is TGCGCCAGCAGCAAAGTGACGGGGAATGAGCAGTACTTC. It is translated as CASSKVTGNEQYF.

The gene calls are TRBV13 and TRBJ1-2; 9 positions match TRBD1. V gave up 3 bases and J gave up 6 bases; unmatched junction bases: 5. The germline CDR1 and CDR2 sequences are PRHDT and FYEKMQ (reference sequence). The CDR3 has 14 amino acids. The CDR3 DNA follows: TGTGCCAGCAGCTTCCCACAGGGGGCTAATGGCTACACCTTC. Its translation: CASSFPQGANGYTF.

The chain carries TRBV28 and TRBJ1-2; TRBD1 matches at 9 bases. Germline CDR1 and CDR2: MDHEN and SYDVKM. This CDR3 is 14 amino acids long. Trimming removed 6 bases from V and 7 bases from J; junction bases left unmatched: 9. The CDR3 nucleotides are TGTGCCAGCAGGCCCGGGACAGGGTGGGGTGGCTACACCTTC. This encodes CASRPGTGWGGYTF.

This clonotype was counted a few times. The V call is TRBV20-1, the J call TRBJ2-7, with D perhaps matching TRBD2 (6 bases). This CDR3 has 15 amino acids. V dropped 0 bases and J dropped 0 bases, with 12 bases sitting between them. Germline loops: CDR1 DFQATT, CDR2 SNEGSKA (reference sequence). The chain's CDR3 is CSARDSGLPSYEQYF. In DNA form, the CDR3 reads TGCAGTGCTAGAGATTCTGGACTACCCTCCTACGAGCAGTACTTC.

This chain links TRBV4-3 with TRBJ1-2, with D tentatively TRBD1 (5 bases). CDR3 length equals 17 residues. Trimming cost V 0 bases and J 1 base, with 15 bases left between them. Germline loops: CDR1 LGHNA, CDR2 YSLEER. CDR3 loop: CASSQDTRGGFNYGYTF. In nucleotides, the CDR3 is TGCGCCAGCAGCCAAGACACCCGGGGGGGGTTTAACTATGGCTACACCTTC.

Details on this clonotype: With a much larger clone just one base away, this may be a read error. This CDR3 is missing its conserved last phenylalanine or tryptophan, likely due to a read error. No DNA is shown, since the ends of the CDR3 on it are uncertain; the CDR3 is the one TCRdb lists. CDR3 region: CASSNTPGQNMNTEAFL. The V call is TRBV21-1, the J call TRBJ1-1; TRBD1, the table's D call, lacks a check against the DNA. TRBV21-1 is a pseudogene. The CDR3 is 17 residues long, ends included.

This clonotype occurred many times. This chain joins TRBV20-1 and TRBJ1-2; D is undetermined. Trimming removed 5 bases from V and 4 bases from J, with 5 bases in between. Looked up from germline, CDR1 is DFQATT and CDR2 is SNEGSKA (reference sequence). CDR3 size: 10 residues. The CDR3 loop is CSAFLYGYTF. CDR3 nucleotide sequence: TGCAGTGCTTTTCTCTATGGCTACACCTTC.

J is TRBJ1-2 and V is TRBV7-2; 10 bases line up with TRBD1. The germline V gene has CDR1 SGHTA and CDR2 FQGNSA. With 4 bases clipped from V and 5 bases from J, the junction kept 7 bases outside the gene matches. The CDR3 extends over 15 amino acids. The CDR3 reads CASSSHWTGGYGYTF. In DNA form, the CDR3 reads TGTGCCAGCAGCTCCCACTGGACAGGGGGGTATGGCTACACCTTC. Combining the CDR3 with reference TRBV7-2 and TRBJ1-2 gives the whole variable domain GAGVSQSPSNKVTEKGKDVELRCDPISGHTALYWYRQSLGQGLEFLIYFQGNSAPDKSGLPSDRFSAERTGGSVSTLTIQRTQQEDSAVYLCASSSHWTGGYGYTFGSGTRLTVV.

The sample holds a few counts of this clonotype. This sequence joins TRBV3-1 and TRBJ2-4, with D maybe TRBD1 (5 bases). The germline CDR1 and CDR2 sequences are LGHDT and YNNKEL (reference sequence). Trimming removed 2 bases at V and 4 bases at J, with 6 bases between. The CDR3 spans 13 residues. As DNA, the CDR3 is TGTGCCAGCAGCCAAACAGGAAAAAACATTCAGTACTTC. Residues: CASSQTGKNIQYF.

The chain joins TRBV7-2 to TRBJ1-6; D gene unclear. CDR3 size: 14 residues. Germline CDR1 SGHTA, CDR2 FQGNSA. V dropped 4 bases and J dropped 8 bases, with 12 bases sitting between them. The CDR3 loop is CASSYGPGHSPLHF. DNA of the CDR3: TGTGCCAGCAGCTACGGACCCGGGCATTCACCCCTCCACTTT.